This T cell receptor beta chain originates from a study of blood T cell repertoires in COVID-19. Study-wide background: Samples representing acute and convalescent COVID-19 were sourced from the United States, Italy and Spain. T cells, B-cell-depleted T cells, or PBMCs supplied cDNA or gDNA.

Seattle patients were enrolled during active infection and followed longitudinally. The CDR3 runs to 12 residues. Trimming removed 8 bases from V and 10 bases from J, with 14 bases in between. CDR1 is SGHTA, CDR2 FQGNSA, per germline. Per the original data handling: For nucleated cells, counts were estimated from reference gene primer amplification. The assay was immunoSEQ multiplex PCR, and TCRdb's table has in-frame clones only and misses some. That table supplies the V and J calls and clone size; D and trimming were determined from the DNA. The data contain roughly 200,000 clones, 80% to 90% of them singletons.

The source is a woman in her thirties or forties with COVID-19, enrolled during active disease. The gene calls are TRBV7-2 and TRBJ1-4; no firm D call. Sequences were obtained from peripheral blood. Here the CDR3 DNA reads TGTGCCAGCGGTTCGGAGGATCGAAAACTGTTTTTT. It codes for CASGSEDRKLFF.